The rows below give T cell receptor beta chains drawn from one sample of a study of OX40 agonist ivuxolimab in advanced cancers. The repertoire was sequenced with immunoSEQ multiplex PCR; TCRdb's copy has only in-frame clones and lacks some. Here the sample spans tens of thousands of clones, 80% to 85% being singletons. This material consisted of CD4+ or CD8+ T cells sorted from blood, taken in a trial of the OX40 agonist ivuxolimab. Source of these receptors: an adult with an advanced solid tumor such as melanoma, head and neck, liver or kidney cancer. CDR3s include the opening cysteine and the closing phenylalanine or tryptophan. The order of the fields is D gene, clone size, J gene, V gene, CDR3 protein, CDR3 DNA. A D gene is named only where the DNA matches it firmly. Only some rows state a clone size, as once, few, many or a class for expanded clones.

TRBD2 once TRBJ2-3 TRBV19 CASSITGGGDYTDTQYF TGTGCCAGTAGTATCACGGGCGGGGGGGACTACACAGATACGCAGTATTTT
TRBD1 - TRBJ1-1 TRBV19 CATSPRAPGQGNTEAFF TGTGCCACCTCCCCCAGAGCCCCAGGACAGGGAAACACTGAAGCTTTCTTT
- - TRBJ1-1 TRBV2 CASSVDADTEAFF TGTGCCAGCAGTGTCGATGCCGACACTGAAGCTTTCTTT
- - TRBJ2-7 TRBV2 CASSYPQGPNSYEQYF TGTGCCAGCAGTTACCCTCAGGGGCCAAACTCCTACGAGCAGTACTTC
TRBD1 - TRBJ2-7 TRBV5-1 CASSLGQGAHEQYF TGCGCCAGCAGCTTAGGGCAGGGGGCCCACGAGCAGTACTTC
TRBD2 once TRBJ2-5 TRBV28 CASSFISSGRRQETQYF TGTGCCAGCAGTTTCATCTCTAGCGGGAGACGCCAAGAGACCCAGTACTTC
- - TRBJ1-1 TRBV6-6 CASSYGPMNTEAFF TGTGCCAGCAGTTACGGCCCGATGAACACTGAAGCTTTCTTT
- - TRBJ2-3 TRBV28 CASTLWASQDTQYF TGTGCCAGCACCCTCTGGGCCTCCCAAGATACGCAGTATTTT
- - TRBJ2-2 TRBV2 CASSVGGHTGELFF TGTGCCAGCAGTGTTGGCGGACACACCGGGGAGCTGTTTTTT
TRBD1 - TRBJ2-1 TRBV4-3 CASSHLGGQGSANEQFF TGCGCCAGCAGCCACCTGGGGGGACAGGGCTCGGCCAATGAGCAGTTCTTC
TRBD1 - TRBJ1-4 TRBV6-1 CASSVRTGASEKLFF TGTGCCAGCAGTGTCCGGACAGGTGCTAGTGAAAAACTGTTTTTT
- - TRBJ1-2 TRBV4-1 CASSQDQTGYYGYTF TGCGCCAGCAGCCAAGATCAAACGGGGTACTATGGCTACACCTTC
- - TRBJ2-7 TRBV5-4 CASSSDYEQYF TGTGCCAGCAGCTCAGACTACGAGCAGTACTTC
TRBD2 - TRBJ2-2 TRBV7-2 CASSPSGPPGTGELFF TGTGCCAGCAGCCCTAGCGGGCCCCCGGGCACCGGGGAGCTGTTTTTT
- once TRBJ1-2 TRBV30 CAWSVQGVGGYTF TGTGCCTGGAGTGTACAAGGGGTTGGTGGCTACACCTTC
TRBD2 - TRBJ2-5 TRBV19 CASSGLAGVSETQYF TGTGCCAGTAGTGGACTAGCGGGAGTGTCAGAGACCCAGTACTTC
- - TRBJ2-5 TRBV5-4 CASSPKEGVGIRTQYF TGTGCCAGCAGCCCCAAAGAAGGCGTTGGAATTAGGACCCAGTACTTC
TRBD1 - TRBJ2-7 TRBV7-9 CASSLTRTGGNDEQYF TGTGCCAGCAGCTTAACCCGGACAGGGGGTAACGACGAGCAGTACTTC
- - TRBJ2-2 TRBV5-1 CASSLRQADGELFF TGCGCCAGCAGCTTGCGGCAGGCCGACGGGGAGCTGTTTTTT
- - TRBJ1-6 TRBV6-1 CASSGTRVGGDSPLHF TGTGCCAGCAGTGGTACCAGGGTGGGGGGTGATTCACCCCTCCACTTT
- - TRBJ1-2 TRBV2 CASSSVGLYGYTF TGTGCCAGCAGTTCAGTAGGCCTCTATGGCTACACCTTC
TRBD2 - TRBJ2-7 TRBV10-3 CAISERGDNEQYF TGTGCCATCAGTGAGCGGGGGGATAACGAGCAGTACTTC
- - TRBJ1-1 TRBV6-5 CASSPWTGNTEAFF TGTGCCAGCAGCCCATGGACGGGGAACACTGAAGCTTTCTTT
- - TRBJ2-3 TRBV20-1 CSALVTDTQYF TGCAGTGCCTTAGTCACAGATACGCAGTATTTT
- - TRBJ2-2 TRBV11-2 CASSLNSAANTGELFF TGTGCCAGCAGCTTAAATTCGGCAGCGAACACCGGGGAGCTGTTTTTT
- - TRBJ1-1 TRBV7-9 CASSLGVAEAFF TGTGCCAGCAGTCTTGGGGTCGCTGAAGCTTTCTTT
- once TRBJ1-3 TRBV4-1 CASSQEGHSGNTIYF TGCGCCAGCAGCCAAGAGGGGCACTCTGGAAACACCATATATTTT
- - TRBJ1-1 TRBV5-1 CASSLRDMRGYTEAFF TGCGCCAGCAGCTTGCGGGACATGAGGGGCTACACTGAAGCTTTCTTT
- once TRBJ2-3 TRBV19 CASRVSSTDTQYF TGTGCCAGTAGGGTGTCTAGCACAGATACGCAGTATTTT
- - TRBJ2-2 TRBV27 CASSFHQGGTGTGELFF TGTGCCAGCAGTTTCCACCAGGGGGGTACGGGCACCGGGGAGCTGTTTTTT
- - TRBJ1-2 TRBV6-5 CASSLGANYGYTF TGTGCCAGCAGCCTAGGAGCTAACTATGGCTACACCTTC
- - TRBJ2-2 TRBV12-1 CASSSARRVANTGELFF TGTGCCAGCAGCTCCGCTCGTCGGGTTGCGAACACCGGGGAGCTGTTTTTT
- - TRBJ2-3 TRBV5-8 CASSLAWGTDTQYF TGTGCCAGCAGCTTGGCCTGGGGCACAGATACGCAGTATTTT
- - TRBJ1-2 TRBV7-9 CASSVSGANYGYTF TGTGCCAGCAGCGTTTCGGGGGCTAACTATGGCTACACCTTC
- - TRBJ2-6 TRBV4-1 CASSQERVPSGANVLTF TGCGCCAGCAGCCAAGAAAGGGTACCCTCTGGGGCCAACGTCCTGACTTTC
- - TRBJ2-1 TRBV7-2 CASSSRSGPGYGNEQFF TGTGCCAGCAGCTCCCGAAGCGGACCCGGGTACGGGAATGAGCAGTTCTTC
- - TRBJ2-7 TRBV2 CASSEPGWYKEYF TGTGCCAGCAGTGAACCGGGCTGGTATAAGGAGTACTTC
TRBD1 - TRBJ1-3 TRBV5-5 CASSRTGSGNTIYF TGTGCCAGCAGCAGGACAGGGTCTGGAAACACCATATATTTT
- - TRBJ1-4 TRBV6-1 CASSLIGSPNEKLFF TGTGCCAGCAGCCTCATTGGGAGCCCAAATGAAAAACTGTTTTTT
- - TRBJ1-3 TRBV6-5 CASSYSISGDTIYF TGTGCCAGCAGTTACTCGATATCAGGGGACACCATATATTTT
- - TRBJ2-2 TRBV14 CASSLTLNTGELFF TGTGCCAGCAGCCTGACTCTGAACACCGGGGAGCTGTTTTTT
- - TRBJ2-1 TRBV5-4 CASSFAGTPYNEQFF TGTGCCAGCAGCTTTGCGGGGACGCCCTACAATGAGCAGTTCTTC
- - TRBJ2-7 TRBV6-5 CASSETGRNEQYF TGTGCCAGCAGTGAAACGGGTCGGAACGAGCAGTACTTC